Listed here are 6 T cell receptor beta chains from one sample, sequenced in a study of Tregs in tolerant kidney transplant recipients. Repertoires were generated with immunoSEQ multiplex PCR, while TCRdb's copy carries only in-frame clones and drops some. The repertoire holds over 60,000 clones, around 90% seen once, with more than 0.35% in the top ten. The specimen was CD4+ T cells from blood, collected before the transplant. All receptors come from a human donor who received a combined kidney and bone marrow transplant.

This clone is a singleton in its sample. The chain combines TRBV5-1 with TRBJ2-7; a weak D match, TRBD1 (5 bases). Trimming left V 4 bases short and J 3 bases short, with 11 bases between. The germline V gene has CDR1 SGHRS and CDR2 YFSETQ. The CDR3 is made up of 13 amino acids. The CDR3 reads CASSRWGSYEQYF. In DNA form, the CDR3 reads TGCGCCAGCAGCCGTTGGGGCAGCTACGAGCAGTACTTC.

The DNA of the CDR3 is TGTGCCAGCTCACCACTCAGGGTGTCGGACACAGATACGCAGTATTTT. It encodes CASSPLRVSDTDTQYF. This chain connects TRBV18 to TRBJ2-3; D might be TRBD1 (5 bases). The germline CDR1 and CDR2 sequences are KGHSH and LQKENI. The CDR3 extends over 16 amino acids. Trimming removed 1 base at V and 2 bases at J, with 13 bases between.

This chain joins TRBV11-2 and TRBJ1-2; no clear D. This CDR3 has 14 amino acids. Trimming cost V 3 bases and J 2 bases, with 10 bases left between them. The germline V gene has CDR1 SGHAT and CDR2 FQNNGV. CDR3 sequence reads: CASSLNSDNYGYTF. The DNA for the CDR3 is TGTGCCAGCAGCTTGAACAGTGACAACTATGGCTACACCTTC.

V usage is TRBV29-1 and J usage is TRBJ2-7; the match to TRBD2 covers 10 bases. V was pared by 1 base and J by 5 bases, with 5 bases of the junction left unmatched. This CDR3 has 14 residues. Germline V gives CDR1 SQVTM, CDR2 ANQGSEA. CDR3 DNA sequence: TGCAGCGTTGAAGGGGCTAGCGGGAGTAACGAGCAGTACTTC. Translation gives CSVEGASGSNEQYF.

The V and J genes are TRBV7-2 and TRBJ2-7; 8 bases align to TRBD1. The CDR3 covers 16 residues. The V gene's germline CDR1 is SGHTA and CDR2 FQGNSA. V lost 1 base and J lost 0; bases outside the gene matches: 5. The CDR3: CASSLGDRGISYEQYF. The CDR3 DNA is TGTGCCAGCAGCTTAGGTGACAGGGGAATCTCCTACGAGCAGTACTTC. The variable domain in full, completed from reference TRBV7-2 and TRBJ2-7, reads GAGVSQSPSNKVTEKGKDVELRCDPISGHTALYWYRQSLGQGLEFLIYFQGNSAPDKSGLPSDRFSAERTGGSVSTLTIQRTQQEDSAVYLCASSLGDRGISYEQYFGPGTRLTVT.

The CDR3 sequence: CARSLGTGAHHPYEQYF. As DNA, the CDR3 is TGTGCCAGAAGCTTAGGGACAGGGGCACACCATCCCTACGAGCAGTACTTC. The rearrangement joins TRBV5-3 to TRBJ2-7; 10 bases map to TRBD1. TRBV5-3 is an ORF for which the function is uncertain. V trimming: 2 bases; J trimming: 2 bases; junction bases outside the gene matches: 10. The CDR3 is 17 residues long.